A selection of T cell receptor beta chains follows, all from one sample in a study of cytomegalovirus exposure and HLA in healthy donors. Data came from immunoSEQ multiplex PCR; TCRdb stores just in-frame clones and leaves some out. The sample records around 150,000 clones, around 88% being singletons. The sequenced material came from PBMCs. These receptors were taken from a woman aged 18-29 years in good health and CMV-seropositive. CDR3s leave out the opening cysteine and the closing phenylalanine or tryptophan.

v_gene	j_gene	CDR3aa
TRBV7-2	TRBJ2-7	ASSLRRTSSEQY
TRBV14	TRBJ2-3	ASSQGRIWEDTQY
TRBV30	TRBJ1-2	AWSIRGGYGYT
TRBV11-3	TRBJ2-2	ASSGGEGYTGELF
TRBV19	TRBJ2-7	ASSLQRGYYEQY
TRBV2	TRBJ1-5	ASSRGMSQPQH
TRBV6-5	TRBJ1-2	ASSYSYRTYGYT
TRBV19	TRBJ1-2	ASSIQGDYGYT
TRBV7-6	TRBJ2-4	ASSLTLEGIQY
TRBV2	TRBJ2-1	ASSVDSISYNEQF
TRBV5-6	TRBJ2-1	ASSSLDTYNEQF
TRBV5-4	TRBJ2-3	ASSTRLAGGGTDTQY
TRBV28	TRBJ2-3	ASRSPGVGDTQY
TRBV11-3	TRBJ1-1	ASSPNHDTEAF
TRBV4-1	TRBJ1-2	ASSQATGQSYGYT
TRBV5-4	TRBJ2-5	ASSLAQEETQY
TRBV7-3	TRBJ2-2	ASSLTQTYTGELF
TRBV28	TRBJ2-3	ASSVGQGLTDTQY
TRBV7-9	TRBJ1-4	ASRSPSGGGDEKLF
TRBV28	TRBJ1-2	ASSLSDRENLRGYT
TRBV12-5	TRBJ1-1	ASGDSYTEAF
TRBV7-2	TRBJ1-2	ASSLASTRGGGYT
TRBV9	TRBJ1-6	ASSGGAGGNSPLH
TRBV9	TRBJ2-7	ASSRLTNTGDEQY
TRBV5-5	TRBJ1-5	ASSRRTGLDQPQH
TRBV7-9	TRBJ2-3	ASSHVTDTQY